There are many counts of the clone carrying this T cell receptor beta chain. Per germline, CDR1 DFQATT and CDR2 SNEGSKA (reference sequence). The V segment lost 1 base and the J segment 2 bases; nucleotides outside the gene matches: 3. This CDR3 region has 15 residues. Amplified TCR beta CDR3 regions derived from RNA transcripts. During a first-round RT-PCR of the TCR CDR3, the HTBI primer set was used. TCRdb independently ran MiXCR on the multiplex PCR reads; one entry per CDR3 protein. The table shows 250,000 to 300,000 distinct CDR3 sequences, with roughly 19% occurring only once. This entry is derived from a study of T cells in Graves' hyperthyroidism and ophthalmopathy.

The chain combines TRBV20-1 with TRBJ2-1, with 9 bases identical to TRBD2. Sequencing was performed on blood. The sequence came from a man aged 45-65 years with Graves' ophthalmopathy. The CDR3 region has the DNA TGCAGTGCTAGAGCCGGGACTAGCCCCTACAATGAGCAGTTCTTC. It codes for CSARAGTSPYNEQFF.